Each of the 23 T cell receptor beta chains below was sequenced from the same sample in a study of T cell changes during pregnancy in multiple sclerosis. Libraries were prepared by immunoSEQ multiplex PCR; TCRdb keeps only in-frame clonotypes and omits some of them. The sample has approximately 60,000 clones, more than 75% seen once; the top ten hold 1% to 1.5%. Sequencing used peripheral blood, obtained in the second trimester of pregnancy. The receptors were sampled from a female donor with multiple sclerosis, enrolled in a pregnancy study.

Notes on this clone: At one end the junction does not follow the germline gene, possibly because of a read error. This sequence joins TRBV15 and TRBJ1-2; possibly TRBD1 for D (6 bases). Germline V gives CDR1 LNHNV, CDR2 YYDKDF (reference sequence). The CDR3 loop spans 14 amino acids. The CDR3 spells CATRRGGDNYGYTF. Written as DNA, the CDR3 is TGTGCCACCCGCAGGGGAGGGGATAACTATGGCTACACCTTC.

This sequence joins TRBV6-5 and TRBJ1-2; tentative D call: TRBD1 (5 bases). Germline CDR1 is MNHEY and CDR2 is SVGAGI. V lost 6 bases and J lost 6, with 14 bases in between. The CDR3 length is 13 residues. The CDR3 sequence: CASRNGGENGYTF. DNA of the CDR3: TGTGCCAGCAGAAACGGAGGGGAGAATGGCTACACCTTC.

The chain carries TRBV27 and TRBJ2-7, with D possibly TRBD1 on 6 matching bases. CDR3 length: 16 residues. The germline V gene encodes CDR1 MNHEY and CDR2 SMNVEV (reference sequence). Trimming cost V 2 bases and J 1 base, with 15 bases left between them. Here the CDR3 reads CASSLDRSFISYEQYF. The DNA for the CDR3 is TGTGCCAGCAGTTTAGACAGGTCCTTCATATCCTACGAGCAGTACTTC.

The rearrangement joins TRBV6-5 to TRBJ2-7, with 7 bases matching TRBD1. From germline, CDR1 is MNHEY and CDR2 SVGAGI. V dropped 0 bases and J dropped 1; count of bases not matched to a gene: 6. The CDR3 runs 16 residues. CDR3 nucleotide sequence: TGTGCCAGCAGTTACTCGATGTGGGACAGTTCCTACGAGCAGTACTTC. Translation: CASSYSMWDSSYEQYF.

V usage is TRBV7-9 and J usage is TRBJ1-2; 10 bases fit TRBD1. The germline V gene encodes CDR1 SEHNR and CDR2 FQNEAQ (reference sequence). The V segment lost 3 bases and the J segment 1 base; nucleotides outside the gene matches: 11. CDR3 size: 18 residues. In DNA form, the CDR3 reads TGTGCCAGCAGCTTGGACCGGGACAGGGGATCTCTTAACTATGGCTACACCTTC. Translating gives CASSLDRDRGSLNYGYTF.

The genes are TRBV5-6 and TRBJ1-1, with TRBD1 as a possible D gene (6 bases). Per the germline V gene, CDR1 is SGHDT and CDR2 is YYEEEE. The CDR3 has 14 residues. With 0 bases removed from V and 4 bases from J, the gap between germline ends came to 10 bases. CDR3 sequence (DNA): TGTGCCAGCAGCTTGGCCGGGGGGCTCACTGAAGCTTTCTTT. This gives the protein CASSLAGGLTEAFF.

The chain carries TRBV7-3 and TRBJ2-3; D perhaps matches TRBD1 (5 bases). The length of the CDR3 is 15 residues. Germline V gene lookup returns CDR1 SGHTA and CDR2 FQGTGA. V lost 2 bases to trimming and J lost 5 bases, with 14 bases between them. CDR3 coding DNA: TGTGCCAGCAGCTTAGTTGACAGCTACATAGATACGCAGTATTTT. Amino acids: CASSLVDSYIDTQYF.

The chain is built from TRBV15 and TRBJ1-5, with D hard to call. Trimming took off 5 bases at V and 5 bases at J, with 16 bases between the two ends. This CDR3 is 15 amino acids long. The germline V gene encodes CDR1 LNHNV and CDR2 YYDKDF (reference sequence). The CDR3 sequence: CATSGGWFRDQPQHF. The CDR3 bases are TGTGCCACCAGCGGCGGGTGGTTTCGCGATCAGCCCCAGCATTTT.

V is TRBV5-1 and J is TRBJ1-3; the D is unclear. Germline values: CDR1 SGHRS, CDR2 YFSETQ. The CDR3 loop spans 16 amino acids. With 0 bases removed from V and 0 bases from J, the gap between germline ends came to 10 bases. CDR3 sequence reads: CASSLDAQHSGNTIYF. CDR3 bases: TGCGCCAGCAGCTTGGATGCACAGCACTCTGGAAACACCATATATTTT.

The chain links TRBV5-4 to TRBJ2-5; 12 positions agree with TRBD2. Per the germline V gene, CDR1 is SGHNT and CDR2 is YYREEE (reference sequence). The CDR3 sequence is 15 residues long. V was pared by 0 bases and J by 4 bases, with 1 base of the junction left unmatched. CDR3 in DNA: TGTGCCAGCAGCTTGGCTAGCGGGGGGGCAGAGACCCAGTACTTC. This sequence encodes CASSLASGGAETQYF.

The V call is TRBV5-1, the J call TRBJ2-1, with 13 bases that match TRBD2. Trimming at V came to 0 bases and at J to 5 bases, leaving 8 bases not matched to a gene. Germline values: CDR1 SGHRS, CDR2 YFSETQ. This CDR3 has 18 amino acids. CDR3 region: CASSLVIPGLAGNNEQFF. In DNA form, the CDR3 reads TGCGCCAGCAGCTTGGTCATACCGGGACTAGCGGGGAACAATGAGCAGTTCTTC.

Written as DNA, the CDR3 is TGTGCTAGTGGTTTGTACGGGTTAGGCAATCAGCCCCAGCATTTT. Protein: CASGLYGLGNQPQHF. This chain links TRBV12-5 with TRBJ1-5; D is unresolved. The ends were cut back, 2 bases at V and 2 bases at J, with 10 bases in the middle. This CDR3 has 15 amino acids. Per the germline V gene, CDR1 is LGHNT and CDR2 is FRNRAP.

The V gene is TRBV6-5, the J gene TRBJ1-4; 7 bases match TRBD1. Germline V gene data show CDR1 as MNHEY and CDR2 as SVGAGI. Germline trimming cut 8 bases from V and 8 bases from J; bases unmatched to any gene: 14. The CDR3 consists of 15 residues. The CDR3 DNA follows: TGTGCCAGCGGGGGTGGAGGGGGCGCTTCGGAAAAACTGTTTTTT. It is translated as CASGGGGGASEKLFF.

The chain joins TRBV9 to TRBJ1-2; D is unclear. Germline V gene lookup returns CDR1 SGDLS and CDR2 YYNGEE. Trimming took 4 bases from V and 6 from J, leaving 19 bases between them. This CDR3 comprises 15 residues. CDR3 sequence: CASSPTARGVNGYTF. As DNA, the CDR3 is TGTGCCAGCAGCCCTACGGCCCGCGGGGTAAATGGCTACACCTTC.

V gene TRBV19 combines with J gene TRBJ1-1; 9 bases match TRBD1. In germline, CDR1 is LNHDA, CDR2 SQIVND (reference sequence). After removal of 11 bases from V and 2 bases from J, the junction contained 15 bases not matched to a gene. CDR3 length equals 16 residues. The CDR3 protein is CASDRGVALRNTEAFF. CDR3 coding DNA: TGTGCCTCCGACAGGGGGGTCGCTTTACGAAACACTGAAGCTTTCTTT.

V is TRBV5-4 and J is TRBJ1-1, with 8 bases matching TRBD1. Germline V CDR1 and CDR2: SGHNT, YYREEE (reference sequence). Trimming at V came to 4 bases and at J to 1 base, leaving 6 bases not matched to a gene. The CDR3 length is 15 residues. The CDR3 sequence is CASSPGQGWNTEAFF. CDR3 DNA: TGTGCCAGCAGCCCCGGACAGGGCTGGAACACTGAAGCTTTCTTT.

This clone was observed a few times. The chain combines TRBV7-9 with TRBJ1-1; D is possibly TRBD1 (6 bases). The ends were cut back, 5 bases at V and 8 bases at J, with 12 bases in the middle. From germline, CDR1 is SEHNR and CDR2 FQNEAQ (reference sequence). The CDR3 is 12 amino acids. CDR3 DNA: TGTGCCAGCAGCCCCCAGGGACAAGAAGCTTTCTTT. The encoded protein is CASSPQGQEAFF.

The chain links TRBV18 to TRBJ2-1, with 12 nucleotides matching TRBD1. CDR1 KGHSH and CDR2 LQKENI come from the germline V gene. This CDR3 is built from 16 residues. V trimming: 0 bases; J trimming: 8 bases; junction bases outside the gene matches: 5. CDR3 in DNA: TGTGCCAGCTCACCACCCGGGACAGGGGGCGGCGATGAGCAGTTCTTC. This sequence encodes CASSPPGTGGGDEQFF.

CDR3 sequence reads: CASSLAPADRAYGYTF. CDR3 coding DNA: TGCGCCAGCAGCTTGGCACCGGCGGACAGGGCCTATGGCTACACCTTC. The chain couples TRBV5-1 to TRBJ1-2, with TRBD1 matching 8 bases. Trimming removed 0 bases from V and 4 bases from J; junction bases left unmatched: 8. The CDR3 contains 16 residues. Germline V gene sequence: CDR1 SGHRS, CDR2 YFSETQ.

The V call is TRBV2, the J call TRBJ1-5, with 8 positions matching TRBD1. V dropped 5 bases and J dropped 4; count of bases not matched to a gene: 7. The CDR3 has 15 amino acids. Germline lookup yields CDR1 SNHLY and CDR2 FYNNEI. For the CDR3, the DNA is TGTGCCAGCAGTTACGGACAGGGAGGGAATCAGCCCCAGCATTTT. It encodes CASSYGQGGNQPQHF. Together with reference TRBV2 and TRBJ1-5, the CDR3 gives the full variable domain: EPEVTQTPSHQVTQMGQEVILRCVPISNHLYFYWYRQILGQKVEFLVSFYNNEISEKSEIFDDQFSVERPDGSNFTLKIRSTKLEDSAMYFCASSYGQGGNQPQHFGDGTRLSIL.

The chain carries TRBV9 and TRBJ1-1; 10 nucleotides agree with TRBD1. CDR1 and CDR2 from the germline V gene are SGDLS and YYNGEE. V lost 0 bases, J lost 0 bases, and 8 bases stayed unmatched. This CDR3 has 18 residues. For the CDR3, the DNA is TGTGCCAGCAGCGTAGGACGGAGACAGGGGGCCATGAACACTGAAGCTTTCTTT. Amino acids: CASSVGRRQGAMNTEAFF.

The chain links TRBV4-1 to TRBJ2-7; possible D gene TRBD1, 6 bases. CDR1 MGHRA and CDR2 YSYEKL come from the germline V gene. V gave up 8 bases and J gave up 4 bases, with 15 bases separating them. The CDR3 is made up of 13 amino acids. This chain's CDR3 is CASGYRENYEQYF. The CDR3, as DNA: TGCGCCAGCGGCTACAGGGAAAATTACGAGCAGTACTTC.

The chain joins TRBV5-1 to TRBJ2-3; D not certain. The CDR3 is 15 residues long. Germline lookup yields CDR1 SGHRS and CDR2 YFSETQ. V was pared by 4 bases and J by 4 bases, with 16 bases between. The CDR3 region is CASSLENPGADTQYF. The CDR3 DNA reads as TGCGCCAGCAGCCTGGAGAATCCAGGCGCAGATACGCAGTATTTT.